The TCR beta chain under discussion was sequenced for a study of T cells in tumors after PD-1 blockade. Turning to the study itself: Blood samples averaged roughly 120,000 templates (range about 24,679-260,000) and some 35,000 unique clonotypes.

This clone came up once. Its specificity is unknown. Regarding the study as a whole: Around two fifths of tumor TCR clonotypes were also found in blood.

Template: tumor biopsy or peripheral blood genomic DNA, 616-6,004 ng per sample. Some clones are missing from TCRdb's copy, which holds only in-frame ones; the method was immunoSEQ multiplex PCR. The data contain approximately 47,000 clones, more than 60% of them singletons. The starting material was PBMCs, obtained before anti-PD-1 therapy. The clonotype comes from a human donor with advanced basal cell or squamous cell carcinoma (not recorded which).

The CDR3 protein is CATSRVAGGPDTQYF. The CDR3 region has the DNA TGTGCCACCAGCAGAGTAGCGGGTGGCCCAGATACGCAGTATTTT. The V gene is TRBV15, the J gene TRBJ2-3; 7 nucleotides match TRBD2. The CDR3 runs 15 residues. J lost 4 bases, V lost 1 base, and 5 bases had no gene match. CDR1 and CDR2 (germline): LNHNV, YYDKDF (reference sequence).